These 21 T cell receptor beta chains originate from one sample sequenced in a study of Graves' ophthalmopathy and Graves' hyperthyroidism. RNA transcripts provided the template for amplifying TCR beta CDR3 regions. First-round RT-PCR with HTBI primers preceded a second-round multiplex PCR. TCRdb passed the multiplex PCR reads through MiXCR, listing each CDR3 protein once. The data show roughly 380,000 distinct CDR3 sequences, with roughly 15% seen just once and around 7% held by the top ten. The sequenced sample consisted of peripheral blood. The receptors were gathered from a woman younger than 30 with stable Graves' hyperthyroidism.

This clonotype was detected ten times or more. The chain links TRBV7-2 to TRBJ1-1; weak D call: TRBD1 (5 bases). The CDR3 runs to 14 residues. Trimming shortened V by 3 bases and J by 1 base, and 9 bases separated the two germline ends. CDR1 is SGHTA and CDR2 is FQGNSA in the germline V gene. Here the CDR3 reads CASSFDRQNTEAFF. The CDR3 region has the DNA TGTGCCAGCAGCTTCGACAGACAGAACACTGAAGCTTTCTTT.

This clonotype has a count of ten or more. The rearrangement links TRBV12-3 or TRBV12-4 to TRBJ1-2, with 9 bases aligning to TRBD1. There are 13 residues in the CDR3. Trimming took 6 bases from V and 8 from J; bases not matched to a gene: 7. The CDR3 sequence is CASSWDRAGGYTF. As DNA, the CDR3 is TGTGCCAGCAGCTGGGACAGGGCAGGGGGCTACACCTTC.

At least ten counts were recorded for this clonotype. A read error may produce the germline difference seen at one junction end. CDR3 residues: CASSEDRGVGYTF. In DNA, the CDR3 is TGTGCCAGCAGCGAAGACAGGGGGGTTGGCTACACCTTC. The chain is built from TRBV2 and TRBJ1-2, with 9 nucleotides matching TRBD1. The CDR3 sequence is 13 residues long. Per germline, CDR1 SNHLY and CDR2 FYNNEI.

A remark on this clonotype: Its ends do not fully match the called genes, so a read error is possible. This chain connects TRBV12-3 or TRBV12-4 to TRBJ1-5; 8 positions agree with TRBD1. The CDR3 is 17 residues long. This CDR3 is CASSLGTGANSDQPQHF. CDR3 DNA sequence: TGTGCCAGCAGTTTGGGGACAGGAGCTAATAGCGATCAGCCCCAGCATTTT.

This clonotype was detected many times. This chain connects TRBV19 to TRBJ1-2; D may be TRBD1 (6 bases). The CDR3 covers 15 residues. Germline-derived CDR1 and CDR2 are LNHDA and SQIVND (reference sequence). Deletions cut 5 bases from V and 6 bases from J, with 19 bases between. DNA for the CDR3: TGTGCCAGTAGTTCCCGACAGGCCCCAAGGAATGGCTACACCTTC. This codes for CASSSRQAPRNGYTF.

This clonotype was seen only a few times. The J gene is TRBJ1-4, the V gene TRBV20-1, with 7 bases identical to TRBD1. V lost 3 bases to trimming and J lost 11 bases; unmatched junction nucleotides: 6. The CDR3 spans 12 residues. Germline CDR1 is DFQATT and CDR2 is SNEGSKA (reference sequence). The DNA of the CDR3 is TGCAGTGCTAGTGACAGGGCGGGGAAACTGTTTTTT. Translating gives CSASDRAGKLFF.

CDR3 region: CASSLVLAGGTSETQYF. Here the CDR3 DNA reads TGTGCCAGCAGCTTAGTACTAGCGGGGGGAACCTCGGAGACCCAGTACTTC. V gene TRBV11-2 combines with J gene TRBJ2-5, with TRBD2 identical over 12 bases. Germline-derived CDR1 and CDR2 are SGHAT and FQNNGV. The CDR3 loop spans 17 amino acids. The V segment lost 1 base and the J segment 5 bases; nucleotides outside the gene matches: 8.

This clonotype was recorded only once. This chain joins TRBV18 and TRBJ2-7; TRBD2 matches at 11 bases. With V trimmed by 4 bases and J by 3 bases, 14 bases remained unmatched. Germline loops: CDR1 KGHSH, CDR2 LQKENI. The CDR3 has 18 amino acids. The CDR3 DNA reads as TGTGCCAGCTCACTCCTACACCCACTAGCGGGGGCAAACTACGAGCAGTACTTC. It codes for CASSLLHPLAGANYEQYF.

This clonotype has a count of ten or more. The chain links TRBV2 to TRBJ2-7; D is possibly TRBD1 or TRBD2 (5 bases each). V was trimmed by 1 base and J by 3 bases, leaving 13 bases between them. CDR1 and CDR2 from the germline V gene are SNHLY and FYNNEI. There are 15 residues in the CDR3. The CDR3 DNA sequence: TGTGCCAGCAGTGAAGGAGGGGATCCTTTCTACGAGCAGTACTTC. This translates into CASSEGGDPFYEQYF.

This chain links TRBV6-2 or TRBV6-3 with TRBJ2-5; D perhaps matches TRBD1 (6 bases). Per the germline V gene, CDR1 is MNHEY and CDR2 is SVGEGT. Trimming removed 5 bases from V and 4 bases from J, with 8 bases in between. CDR3 length: 12 residues. CDR3 amino acids: CASSRRGETQYF. The CDR3 DNA sequence: TGTGCCAGCAGTCGCAGGGGAGAGACCCAGTACTTC.

This clonotype has at least ten counts. The chain combines TRBV5-5 with TRBJ2-1; the match to TRBD2 covers 7 bases. The CDR3 spans 15 residues. Germline V lookup: CDR1 SGHKS, CDR2 YYEKEE (reference sequence). V lost 4 bases and J lost 6; bases outside the gene matches: 10. The CDR3 region is CASSLGAGLSNEQFF. Here the CDR3 DNA reads TGTGCCAGCAGCCTAGGAGCGGGGCTTAGCAATGAGCAGTTCTTC.

V and J are TRBV19 and TRBJ1-5; no clear D. In germline, CDR1 is LNHDA, CDR2 SQIVND (reference sequence). V lost 3 bases and J 4 bases, leaving 16 bases between the germline ends. The CDR3 has 16 amino acids. The CDR3 bases are TGTGCCAGTAGTATTAAGTTTCGGGCACCGAATCAGCCCCAGCATTTT. Amino acid sequence: CASSIKFRAPNQPQHF.

Many counts were recorded for this clonotype. V is TRBV6-5 and J is TRBJ2-7; TRBD2 is a possible D gene (6 bases). This CDR3 is 15 amino acids long. From germline, CDR1 is MNHEY and CDR2 SVGAGI. V lost 0 bases to trimming and J lost 4 bases, with 13 bases between them. CDR3 sequence (DNA): TGTGCCAGCAGTTACTCAGGAGGGGATTTTTACGAGCAGTACTTC. Protein sequence: CASSYSGGDFYEQYF.

This clonotype has a count of ten or more. The rearrangement joins TRBV7-9 to TRBJ1-1, with D tentatively TRBD1 (5 bases). The germline gives CDR1 SEHNR, CDR2 FQNEAQ (reference sequence). CDR3 length: 15 amino acids. Trimming removed 4 bases at V and 1 base at J, with 13 bases between. CDR3 coding DNA: TGTGCCAGCAGCTCCCCCCCAGGGCGGAACACTGAAGCTTTCTTT. It encodes CASSSPPGRNTEAFF.

This clonotype was counted ten times or more. Here the CDR3 reads CATSEAGEVETQYF. The CDR3 DNA reads TGTGCCACCAGTGAGGCGGGGGAGGTGGAGACCCAGTACTTC. The chain carries TRBV24-1 and TRBJ2-5; 7 nucleotides agree with TRBD2. Germline-derived CDR1 and CDR2 are KGHDR and SFDVKD. V trimming: 4 bases; J trimming: 5 bases; junction bases outside the gene matches: 6. The CDR3 sequence is 14 residues long.

This clonotype came up many times. This chain connects TRBV7-2 to TRBJ1-3; unclear D gene. Germline V gives CDR1 SGHTA, CDR2 FQGNSA. The CDR3 length is 14 residues. V was pared by 7 bases and J by 1 base, with 11 bases between. CDR3 coding DNA: TGTGCCAGCACCGACAACAATTCTGGAAACACCATATATTTT. As protein: CASTDNNSGNTIYF.

This clonotype has more than one count but fewer than ten. CDR3 DNA sequence: TGTGCCAGCAGCCGCGCGGAGGACAGGGGCACAGATACGCAGTATTTT. Translating it yields CASSRAEDRGTDTQYF. The V call is TRBV11-2, the J call TRBJ2-3; TRBD1 aligns across 8 bases. The V and J ends lost 5 bases and 1 base, in that order; junction bases with no gene match: 8. The CDR3 totals 16 residues. Germline values: CDR1 SGHAT, CDR2 FQNNGV.

This clonotype was seen many times. The chain has TRBV6-6 and TRBJ2-2, with 12 bases identical to TRBD2. This CDR3 has 21 residues. Germline V CDR1 and CDR2: MNHNY, SVGAGI (reference sequence). V gave up 5 bases and J gave up 0 bases; unmatched junction bases: 16. Written as DNA, the CDR3 is TGTGCCAGCAGTCCACAGTTCGGGATCAGACTAGCGGGGGCGAACACCGGGGAGCTGTTTTTT. Protein: CASSPQFGIRLAGANTGELFF.

This clonotype came up many times. This chain uses TRBV6-5 with TRBJ1-6, with D maybe TRBD1 (5 bases). Trimming removed 4 bases from V and 13 bases from J, with 20 bases in between. CDR3 length: 15 residues. The germline CDR1 and CDR2 sequences are MNHEY and SVGAGI. CDR3 amino acids: CASSFRGAAEVPLHF. As DNA, the CDR3 is TGTGCCAGCAGTTTCCGTGGGGCCGCTGAAGTCCCCCTCCACTTT.

This clonotype was counted between two and nine times. Given a much more abundant clone one base away, this may be a read error. V gene TRBV5-6 combines with J gene TRBJ2-7, with 7 bases identical to TRBD1. The germline gives CDR1 SGHDT, CDR2 YYEEEE. J gave up 2 bases and V 4 bases, and 3 bases lay outside the gene matches. CDR3 length equals 13 residues. CDR3 in amino acids: CASSHGQAYEQYF. As DNA, the CDR3 is TGTGCCAGCAGCCACGGACAGGCCTACGAGCAGTACTTC.

In its sample, this clonotype was seen many times. The V and J genes are TRBV6-1 and TRBJ2-2, with 9 positions matching TRBD1. Germline CDR1 reads MNHNS; CDR2 reads SASEGT. The CDR3 totals 15 residues. V was pared by 6 bases and J by 3 bases, with 5 bases of the junction left unmatched. The CDR3 sequence: CASSRGQGHTGELFF. The CDR3 DNA reads as TGTGCCAGCAGCCGGGGACAGGGACACACCGGGGAGCTGTTTTTT.